The following is a T cell receptor (beta chain) sequence with its context. Its antigen is still unknown. Looked up from germline, CDR1 is SQVTM and CDR2 is ANQGSEA. CDR3 length equals 15 residues. With V trimmed by 4 bases and J by 1 base, 5 bases remained unmatched. This sample is drawn from a study of shared clonotypes between healthy human individuals. Study-wide results and caveats: The study sampled only blood, and tissue repertoires likely differ.

Using immunoSEQ multiplex PCR, the repertoire was profiled, and TCRdb retains in-frame clones only, with some absent. Of hundreds of thousands of clones in the sample, around 67% are singletons; the top ten hold approximately 1.7%. The rearrangement links TRBV29-1 to TRBJ2-2; 8 nucleotides agree with TRBD2. The source material was memory CD4+ T cells sorted from blood. This sample's subset: CD45RA-negative fraction. This clonotype originated in a woman aged 30 to 39 in good health. CDR3 nucleotides: TGCAGCGTTGTGGTACTAGCGGAGAACACCGGGGAGCTGTTTTTT. As protein: CSVVVLAENTGELFF.